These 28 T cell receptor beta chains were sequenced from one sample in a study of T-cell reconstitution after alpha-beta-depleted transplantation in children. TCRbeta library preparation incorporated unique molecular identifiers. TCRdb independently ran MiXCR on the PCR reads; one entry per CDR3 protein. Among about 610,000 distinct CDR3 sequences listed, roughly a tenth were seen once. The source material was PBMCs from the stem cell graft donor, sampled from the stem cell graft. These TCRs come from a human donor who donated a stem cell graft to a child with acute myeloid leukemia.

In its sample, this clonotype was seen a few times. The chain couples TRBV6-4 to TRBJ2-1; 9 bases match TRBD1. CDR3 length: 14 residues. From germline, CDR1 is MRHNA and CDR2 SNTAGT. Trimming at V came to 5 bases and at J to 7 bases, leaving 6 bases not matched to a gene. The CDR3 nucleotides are TGTGCCAGCAGTCAGGGACAGGGCGGAAATGAGCAGTTCTTC. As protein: CASSQGQGGNEQFF.

This CDR3 reads CASRYGLQADEQYF. In DNA form, the CDR3 reads TGTGCCAGCAGGTATGGTCTTCAAGCGGATGAGCAGTACTTC. This sequence joins TRBV6-5 and TRBJ2-1, with D perhaps TRBD2 (5 bases). The J call may not be correct, given that the DNA end is closer to TRBJ2-7. CDR3 size: 14 residues. The V gene's germline CDR1 is MNHEY and CDR2 SVGAGI.

The CDR3 coding sequence is TGCGCCAGCAGCTTCCAGGGCCGGGGCACCGGGGAGCTGTTTTTT. This gives the protein CASSFQGRGTGELFF. The rearrangement joins TRBV5-1 to TRBJ2-2; the D gene could be TRBD1 or TRBD2 (5 bases each). Trimming took off 2 bases at V and 4 bases at J, with 12 bases between the two ends. The CDR3 runs 15 residues. The germline V gene has CDR1 SGHRS and CDR2 YFSETQ. The variable domain in full, completed from reference TRBV5-1 and TRBJ2-2, reads KAGVTQTPRYLIKTRGQQVTLSCSPISGHRSVSWYQQTPGQGLQFLFEYFSETQRNKGNFPGRFSGRQFSNSRSEMNVSTLELGDSALYLCASSFQGRGTGELFFGEGSRLTVL.

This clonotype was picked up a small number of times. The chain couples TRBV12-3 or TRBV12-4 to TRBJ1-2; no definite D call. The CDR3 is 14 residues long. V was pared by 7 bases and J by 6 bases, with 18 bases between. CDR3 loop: CASIPSGRPDGYTF. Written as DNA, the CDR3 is TGTGCCAGCATCCCCTCCGGCAGGCCAGATGGCTACACCTTC.

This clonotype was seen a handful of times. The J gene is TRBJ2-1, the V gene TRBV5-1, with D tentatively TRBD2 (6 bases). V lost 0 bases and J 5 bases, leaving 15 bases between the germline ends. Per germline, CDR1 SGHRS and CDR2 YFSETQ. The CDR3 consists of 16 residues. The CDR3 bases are TGCGCCAGCAGCTTGGATGTTAGCGGCAAAAACAATGAGCAGTTCTTC. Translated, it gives CASSLDVSGKNNEQFF.

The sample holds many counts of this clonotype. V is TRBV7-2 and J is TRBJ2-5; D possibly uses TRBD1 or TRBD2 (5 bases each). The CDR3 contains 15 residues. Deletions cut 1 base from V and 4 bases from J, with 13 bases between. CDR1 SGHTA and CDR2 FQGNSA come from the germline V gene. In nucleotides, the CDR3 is TGTGCCAGCAGCTTAGATGGGGGAGACACAGAGACCCAGTACTTC. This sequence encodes CASSLDGGDTETQYF.

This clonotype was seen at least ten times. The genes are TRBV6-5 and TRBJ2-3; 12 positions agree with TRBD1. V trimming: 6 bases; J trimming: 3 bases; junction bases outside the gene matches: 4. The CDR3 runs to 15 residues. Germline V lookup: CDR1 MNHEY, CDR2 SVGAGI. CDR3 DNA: TGTGCCAGCAGACAGGGACAGGGGGCTACAGATACGCAGTATTTT. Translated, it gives CASRQGQGATDTQYF.

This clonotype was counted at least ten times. The CDR3 spells CASSPLSGNQPQHF. For the CDR3, the DNA is TGTGCCAGCAGCCCGCTGTCAGGCAATCAGCCCCAGCATTTT. The chain has TRBV12-3 or TRBV12-4 and TRBJ1-5, with D unresolved. Trimming took 6 bases from V and 2 from J, leaving 11 bases between them. This CDR3 comprises 14 residues.

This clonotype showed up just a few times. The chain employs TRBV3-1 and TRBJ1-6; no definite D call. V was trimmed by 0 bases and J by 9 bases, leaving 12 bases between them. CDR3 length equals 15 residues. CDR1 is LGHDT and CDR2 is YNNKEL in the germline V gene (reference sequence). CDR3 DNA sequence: TGTGCCAGCAGCCAAGAGCGATGGGATAGTTCACCCCTCCACTTT. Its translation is CASSQERWDSSPLHF.

The CDR3 spells CSVEIWVGAYEQYF. CDR3 DNA: TGCAGCGTTGAAATCTGGGTAGGGGCCTACGAGCAGTACTTC. The chain carries TRBV29-1 and TRBJ2-7, with D possibly TRBD1 on 5 matching bases. V lost 2 bases, J lost 2 bases, and 13 bases lay in between. The germline V gene has CDR1 SQVTM and CDR2 ANQGSEA. The CDR3 consists of 14 residues.

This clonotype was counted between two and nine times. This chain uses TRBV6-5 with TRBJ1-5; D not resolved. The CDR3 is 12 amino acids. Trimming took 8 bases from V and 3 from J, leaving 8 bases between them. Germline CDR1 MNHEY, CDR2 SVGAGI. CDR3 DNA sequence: TGTGCCAGCTCCCGACCCAATCAGCCCCAGCATTTT. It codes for CASSRPNQPQHF.

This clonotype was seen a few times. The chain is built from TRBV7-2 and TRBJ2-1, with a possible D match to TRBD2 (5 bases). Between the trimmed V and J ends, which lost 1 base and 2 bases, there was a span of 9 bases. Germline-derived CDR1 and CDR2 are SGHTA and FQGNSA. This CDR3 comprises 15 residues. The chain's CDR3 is CASSLVVGAYNEQFF. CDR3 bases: TGTGCCAGCAGCTTAGTTGTGGGAGCCTACAATGAGCAGTTCTTC.

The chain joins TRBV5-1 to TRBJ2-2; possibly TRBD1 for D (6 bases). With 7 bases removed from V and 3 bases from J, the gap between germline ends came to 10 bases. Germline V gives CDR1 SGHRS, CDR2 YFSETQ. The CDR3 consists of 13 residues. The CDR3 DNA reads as TGCGCCAGCGGACAGTTGGACACCGGGGAGCTGTTTTTT. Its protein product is CASGQLDTGELFF.

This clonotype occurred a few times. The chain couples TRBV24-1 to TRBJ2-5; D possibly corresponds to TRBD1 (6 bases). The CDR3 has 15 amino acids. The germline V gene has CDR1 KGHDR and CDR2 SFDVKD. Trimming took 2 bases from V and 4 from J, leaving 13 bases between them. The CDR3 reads CATSDSRGPGETQYF. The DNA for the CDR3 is TGTGCCACCAGTGATTCCAGGGGCCCGGGAGAGACCCAGTACTTC.

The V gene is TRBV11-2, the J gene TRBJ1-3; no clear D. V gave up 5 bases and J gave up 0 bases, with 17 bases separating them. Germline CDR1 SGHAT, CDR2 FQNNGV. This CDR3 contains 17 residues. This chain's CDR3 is CASSRERSGNSGNTIYF. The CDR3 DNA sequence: TGTGCCAGCAGCCGCGAACGGAGTGGGAACTCTGGAAACACCATATATTTT.

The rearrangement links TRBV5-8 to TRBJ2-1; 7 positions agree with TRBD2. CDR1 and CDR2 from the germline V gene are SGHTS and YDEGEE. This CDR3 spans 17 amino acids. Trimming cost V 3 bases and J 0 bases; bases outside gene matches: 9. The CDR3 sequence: CASSSSLGLSSYNEQFF. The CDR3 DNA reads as TGTGCCAGCAGCTCCTCGTTGGGACTAAGCTCCTACAATGAGCAGTTCTTC.

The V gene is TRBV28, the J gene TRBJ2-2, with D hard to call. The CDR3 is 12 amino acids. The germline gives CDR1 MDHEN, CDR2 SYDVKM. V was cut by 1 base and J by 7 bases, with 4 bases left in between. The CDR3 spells CASSLLSGELFF. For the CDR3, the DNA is TGTGCCAGCAGTTTATTGAGCGGGGAGCTGTTTTTT. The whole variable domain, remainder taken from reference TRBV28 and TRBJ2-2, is DVKVTQSSRYLVKRTGEKVFLECVQDMDHENMFWYRQDPGLGLRLIYFSYDVKMKEKGDIPEGYSVSREKKERFSLILESASTNQTSMYLCASSLLSGELFFGEGSRLTVL.

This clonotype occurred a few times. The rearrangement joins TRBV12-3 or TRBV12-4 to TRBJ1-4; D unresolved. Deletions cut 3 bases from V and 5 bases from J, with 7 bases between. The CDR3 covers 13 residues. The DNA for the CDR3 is TGTGCCAGCAGTTTCTGGGGAAATGAAAAACTGTTTTTT. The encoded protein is CASSFWGNEKLFF.

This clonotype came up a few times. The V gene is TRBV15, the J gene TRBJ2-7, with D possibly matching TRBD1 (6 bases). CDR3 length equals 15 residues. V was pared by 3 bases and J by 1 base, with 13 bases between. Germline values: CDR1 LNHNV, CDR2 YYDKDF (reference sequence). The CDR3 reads CATSSEQGRSYEQYF. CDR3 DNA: TGTGCCACCAGCAGTGAACAGGGTCGATCCTACGAGCAGTACTTC.

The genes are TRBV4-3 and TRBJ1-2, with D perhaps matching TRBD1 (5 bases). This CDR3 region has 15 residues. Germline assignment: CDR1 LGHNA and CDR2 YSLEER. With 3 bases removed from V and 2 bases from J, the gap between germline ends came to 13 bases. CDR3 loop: CASSQRDGLNYGYTF. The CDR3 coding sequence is TGCGCCAGCAGCCAGCGGGACGGCTTAAACTATGGCTACACCTTC.

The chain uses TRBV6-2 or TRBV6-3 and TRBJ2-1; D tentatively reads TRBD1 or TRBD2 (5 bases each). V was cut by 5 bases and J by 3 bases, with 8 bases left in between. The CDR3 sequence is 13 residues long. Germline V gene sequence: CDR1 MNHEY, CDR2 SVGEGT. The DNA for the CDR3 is TGTGCCAGCAGTCGGGACGACTACAATGAGCAGTTCTTC. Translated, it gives CASSRDDYNEQFF.

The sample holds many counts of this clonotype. CDR3 coding DNA: TGTGCCAGCAGCTTCCGACTAGCGGCCCACTACGAGCAGTACTTC. It specifies CASSFRLAAHYEQYF. The chain uses TRBV13 and TRBJ2-7; 9 bases align to TRBD2. The CDR3 totals 15 residues. V trimming: 3 bases; J trimming: 3 bases; junction bases outside the gene matches: 6. The V gene's germline CDR1 is PRHDT and CDR2 FYEKMQ (reference sequence).

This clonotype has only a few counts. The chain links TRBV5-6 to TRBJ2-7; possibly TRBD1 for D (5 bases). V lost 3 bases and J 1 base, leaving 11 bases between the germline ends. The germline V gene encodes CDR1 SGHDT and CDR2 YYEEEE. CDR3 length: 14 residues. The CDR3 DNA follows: TGTGCCAGCAGCTATCCCCAGGGTTCCTACGAGCAGTACTTC. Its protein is CASSYPQGSYEQYF.

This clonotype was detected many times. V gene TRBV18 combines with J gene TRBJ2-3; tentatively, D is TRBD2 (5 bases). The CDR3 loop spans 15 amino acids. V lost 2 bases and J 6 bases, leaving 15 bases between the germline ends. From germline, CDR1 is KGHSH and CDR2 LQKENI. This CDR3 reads CASSPFSSPGDTQYF. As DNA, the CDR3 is TGTGCCAGCTCACCATTCTCTTCGCCGGGGGATACGCAGTATTTT.

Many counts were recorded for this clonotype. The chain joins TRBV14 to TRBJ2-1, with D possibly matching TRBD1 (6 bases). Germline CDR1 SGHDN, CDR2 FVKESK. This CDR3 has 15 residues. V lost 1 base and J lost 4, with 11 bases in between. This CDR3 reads CASSQGQETYNEQFF. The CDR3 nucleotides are TGTGCCAGCAGCCAAGGACAGGAGACGTACAATGAGCAGTTCTTC.

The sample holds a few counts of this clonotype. CDR3 amino acids: CASSLMTSGNFFHEQYF. For the CDR3, the DNA is TGTGCCAGCAGTTTAATGACTAGCGGGAATTTCTTCCACGAGCAGTACTTC. The chain carries TRBV28 and TRBJ2-7, with 11 bases that match TRBD2. The germline CDR1 and CDR2 sequences are MDHEN and SYDVKM. Trimming cost V 2 bases and J 5 bases; bases outside gene matches: 11. The CDR3 length is 17 residues. Filled out from reference TRBV28 and TRBJ2-7, the complete variable domain reads DVKVTQSSRYLVKRTGEKVFLECVQDMDHENMFWYRQDPGLGLRLIYFSYDVKMKEKGDIPEGYSVSREKKERFSLILESASTNQTSMYLCASSLMTSGNFFHEQYFGPGTRLTVT.

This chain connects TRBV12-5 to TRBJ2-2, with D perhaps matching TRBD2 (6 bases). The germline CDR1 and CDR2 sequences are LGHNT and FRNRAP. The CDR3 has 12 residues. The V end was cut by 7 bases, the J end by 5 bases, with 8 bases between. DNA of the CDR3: TGTGCTAGTGCCGCGGGGACCGGGGAGCTGTTTTTT. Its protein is CASAAGTGELFF.

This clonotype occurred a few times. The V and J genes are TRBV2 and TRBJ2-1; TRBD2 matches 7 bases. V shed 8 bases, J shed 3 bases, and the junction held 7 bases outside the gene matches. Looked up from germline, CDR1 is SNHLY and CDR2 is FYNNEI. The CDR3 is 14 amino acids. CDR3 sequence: CASLVLADYNEQFF. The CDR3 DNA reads TGTGCCAGCCTTGTGCTAGCGGACTACAATGAGCAGTTCTTC.